The 18 T cell receptor beta chains below all came from one sample that was sequenced in a study of lymphopenia after photon versus proton radiotherapy. Generated by immunoSEQ multiplex PCR, the TCRdb table keeps only in-frame clones and is missing some. The sample has 150,000 to 200,000 clones, around 85% seen once; the top ten hold about 4.4%. The sequences come from peripheral blood, collected from a patient treated with photon-based radiotherapy. The receptors here all came from a man in his forties or fifties with gastric cancer.

The J gene is TRBJ2-1, the V gene TRBV2; D is unresolved. Germline loops: CDR1 SNHLY, CDR2 FYNNEI. CDR3 size: 13 residues. Between the trimmed V and J ends, which lost 7 bases and 4 bases, there was a span of 11 bases. The CDR3 coding sequence is TGTGCCAGCACTGGGCAGGTATACAATGAGCAGTTCTTC. Translating it yields CASTGQVYNEQFF.

This clone was seen only once. The V gene is TRBV6-5, the J gene TRBJ1-1; no definite D call. The CDR3 totals 15 residues. V was trimmed by 0 bases and J by 3 bases, leaving 11 bases between them. CDR1 is MNHEY and CDR2 is SVGAGI in the germline V gene. CDR3 sequence: CASSYSSDSDTEAFF. CDR3 coding DNA: TGTGCCAGCAGTTACTCCTCAGATTCGGACACTGAAGCTTTCTTT.

V usage is TRBV19 and J usage is TRBJ2-1; 10 bases match TRBD2. The CDR3 is 15 residues long. Trimming at V came to 1 base and at J to 10 bases, leaving 7 bases not matched to a gene. Germline V gives CDR1 LNHDA, CDR2 SQIVND (reference sequence). Here the CDR3 reads CASSIGLAGLGEQFF. CDR3 DNA: TGTGCCAGTAGTATAGGACTAGCGGGCCTAGGGGAGCAGTTCTTC. The complete variable domain, with remaining parts taken from reference TRBV19 and TRBJ2-1, reads DGGITQSPKYLFRKEGQNVTLSCEQNLNHDAMYWYRQDPGQGLRLIYYSQIVNDFQKGDIAEGYSVSREKKESFPLTVTSAQKNPTAFYLCASSIGLAGLGEQFFGPGTRLTVL.

With regard to this clone: The sample has other DNA sequences that encode this CDR3 too. The chain is built from TRBV5-1 and TRBJ2-7; D unclear. Germline CDR1 is SGHRS and CDR2 is YFSETQ. There are 14 residues in the CDR3. Trimming removed 0 bases from V and 0 bases from J, with 7 bases in between. DNA for the CDR3: TGCGCCAGCAGCTTGGTTCACTCCTCCTACGAGCAGTACTTC. Its protein product is CASSLVHSSYEQYF.

The chain employs TRBV15 and TRBJ1-5; TRBD1 might be the D (5 bases). This CDR3 region has 16 residues. Per germline, CDR1 LNHNV and CDR2 YYDKDF (reference sequence). Trimming left V 0 bases short and J 0 bases short, with 9 bases between. CDR3 sequence reads: CATSRDFGGSNQPQHF. The CDR3 region has the DNA TGTGCCACCAGCAGAGATTTCGGGGGTAGCAATCAGCCCCAGCATTTT. The full variable domain, in which reference TRBV15 and TRBJ1-5 provide the parts outside the CDR3, is DAMVIQNPRYQVTQFGKPVTLSCSQTLNHNVMYWYQQKSSQAPKLLFHYYDKDFNNEADTPDNFQSRRPNTSFCFLDIRSPGLGDTAMYLCATSRDFGGSNQPQHFGDGTRLSIL.

The chain recombines TRBV7-6 with TRBJ2-7; 10 bases fit TRBD2. CDR3 length equals 17 residues. Per germline, CDR1 SGHVS and CDR2 FNYEAQ. V was pared by 1 base and J by 3 bases, with 9 bases of the junction left unmatched. The CDR3 DNA sequence: TGTGCCAGCAGCTTAGGCACTGGACTAGCGGAGTACTACGAGCAGTACTTC. Translation: CASSLGTGLAEYYEQYF.

This clone was seen a few times. This chain connects TRBV7-2 to TRBJ2-1; unclear D gene. The CDR3 totals 12 residues. Germline CDR1 is SGHTA and CDR2 is FQGNSA. With 3 bases removed from V and 6 bases from J, the gap between germline ends came to 6 bases. CDR3 region: CASSFIGNEQFF. The CDR3 bases are TGTGCCAGCAGCTTCATCGGCAATGAGCAGTTCTTC.

The chain carries TRBV30 and TRBJ1-1; tentatively, D is TRBD1 (5 bases). Germline V gene sequence: CDR1 GTSNPN, CDR2 SVGIG (reference sequence). Between the trimmed V and J ends, which lost 3 bases and 14 bases, there was a span of 28 bases. The CDR3 has 15 residues. The CDR3 sequence is CAWSRPEQETRNRFF. The CDR3 DNA reads as TGTGCCTGGAGCCGCCCCGAACAGGAGACCAGAAATCGCTTCTTT.

The V and J genes are TRBV9 and TRBJ2-7; a possible D gene is TRBD2 (5 bases). This CDR3 region has 14 residues. The V and J ends lost 3 bases and 2 bases respectively, with 12 bases between them. In germline, CDR1 is SGDLS, CDR2 YYNGEE. CDR3 nucleotides: TGTGCCAGCAGCGCCAATATAGCGCCCTACGAGCAGTACTTC. It translates to CASSANIAPYEQYF. Drawing the rest from reference TRBV9 and TRBJ2-7, the complete variable domain is DSGVTQTPKHLITATGQRVTLRCSPRSGDLSVYWYQQSLDQGLQFLIQYYNGEERAKGNILERFSAQQFPDLHSELNLSSLELGDSALYFCASSANIAPYEQYFGPGTRLTVT.

CDR3 amino acids: CASSLRGDTEAFF. The CDR3 nucleotides are TGTGCCAGCAGTTTGAGGGGGGACACTGAAGCTTTCTTT. V is TRBV27 and J is TRBJ1-1, with D maybe TRBD1 (6 bases). Germline V gene data show CDR1 as MNHEY and CDR2 as SMNVEV (reference sequence). The ends were cut back, 3 bases at V and 3 bases at J, with 8 bases in the middle. The CDR3 has 13 amino acids.

V usage is TRBV5-6 and J usage is TRBJ1-2, with D possibly TRBD1 on 5 matching bases. The ends were cut back, 3 bases at V and 6 bases at J, with 18 bases in the middle. There are 15 residues in the CDR3. Germline CDR1 is SGHDT and CDR2 is YYEEEE. CDR3 coding DNA: TGTGCCAGCAGCTCGGCGGGGGTGGGGCGTCATGGCTACACCTTC. This encodes CASSSAGVGRHGYTF.

In nucleotides, the CDR3 is TGTGCCAGCAGTAGTAGCGGGAGGGGCGTTGAGCAGTTCTTC. Its protein is CASSSSGRGVEQFF. The V gene is TRBV2, the J gene TRBJ2-1; 11 nucleotides line up with TRBD2. CDR1 and CDR2 from the germline V gene are SNHLY and FYNNEI. The CDR3 length is 14 residues. V shed 5 bases and J 9 bases; nucleotides not matched to a gene: 6.

The chain recombines TRBV18 with TRBJ2-7; D gene unclear. This CDR3 is built from 13 residues. The germline V and J ends were trimmed by 6 bases and 3 bases, with 12 bases remaining between them. The germline V gene has CDR1 KGHSH and CDR2 LQKENI. The CDR3 DNA follows: TGTGCCAGCTCTCCCCGGACGGACTACGAGCAGTACTTC. Its translation: CASSPRTDYEQYF.

V usage is TRBV18 and J usage is TRBJ1-2; TRBD1 matches at 7 bases. J gave up 7 bases and V 5 bases, and 13 bases lay outside the gene matches. CDR3 size: 15 residues. Germline CDR1 and CDR2: KGHSH and LQKENI. In nucleotides, the CDR3 is TGTGCCAGCTCAACAGAACTGAAAGGGGGCGCTGGCTACACCTTC. This codes for CASSTELKGGAGYTF.

This rearrangement joins TRBV5-1 to TRBJ1-1; 7 positions agree with TRBD1. Germline values: CDR1 SGHRS, CDR2 YFSETQ. Trimming cost V 4 bases and J 3 bases; bases outside gene matches: 6. CDR3 length equals 14 residues. The CDR3 nucleotides are TGCGCCAGCAGCCGACAGGGCAGAGACACTGAAGCTTTCTTT. Its translation: CASSRQGRDTEAFF.

The J gene is TRBJ2-3, the V gene TRBV10-3; TRBD2 aligns across 10 bases. The CDR3 loop spans 16 amino acids. Per the germline V gene, CDR1 is ENHRY and CDR2 is SYGVKD. The V segment lost 5 bases and the J segment 2 bases; nucleotides outside the gene matches: 7. The CDR3, as DNA: TGTGCCATCAGTCCGCGGACTAGCGGTCACACAGATACGCAGTATTTT. Translating gives CAISPRTSGHTDTQYF.

The CDR3 reads CASSASGTGKQGYGYTF. DNA for the CDR3: TGTGCCAGTAGTGCCTCCGGGACAGGAAAACAGGGCTATGGCTACACCTTC. V and J are TRBV19 and TRBJ1-2, with TRBD1 identical over 8 bases. Looked up from germline, CDR1 is LNHDA and CDR2 is SQIVND (reference sequence). The length of the CDR3 is 17 residues. Trimming took 5 bases from V and 4 from J; bases not matched to a gene: 15.

The table lists this clone with a count of one. The chain recombines TRBV4-1 with TRBJ2-1; 8 nucleotides match TRBD1. V lost 3 bases, J lost 5 bases, and 9 bases stayed unmatched. The CDR3 loop spans 16 amino acids. CDR1 and CDR2 from the germline V gene are MGHRA and YSYEKL. CDR3 region: CASSQETGGGNNEQFF. Here the CDR3 DNA reads TGCGCCAGCAGCCAGGAAACAGGGGGTGGTAACAATGAGCAGTTCTTC.